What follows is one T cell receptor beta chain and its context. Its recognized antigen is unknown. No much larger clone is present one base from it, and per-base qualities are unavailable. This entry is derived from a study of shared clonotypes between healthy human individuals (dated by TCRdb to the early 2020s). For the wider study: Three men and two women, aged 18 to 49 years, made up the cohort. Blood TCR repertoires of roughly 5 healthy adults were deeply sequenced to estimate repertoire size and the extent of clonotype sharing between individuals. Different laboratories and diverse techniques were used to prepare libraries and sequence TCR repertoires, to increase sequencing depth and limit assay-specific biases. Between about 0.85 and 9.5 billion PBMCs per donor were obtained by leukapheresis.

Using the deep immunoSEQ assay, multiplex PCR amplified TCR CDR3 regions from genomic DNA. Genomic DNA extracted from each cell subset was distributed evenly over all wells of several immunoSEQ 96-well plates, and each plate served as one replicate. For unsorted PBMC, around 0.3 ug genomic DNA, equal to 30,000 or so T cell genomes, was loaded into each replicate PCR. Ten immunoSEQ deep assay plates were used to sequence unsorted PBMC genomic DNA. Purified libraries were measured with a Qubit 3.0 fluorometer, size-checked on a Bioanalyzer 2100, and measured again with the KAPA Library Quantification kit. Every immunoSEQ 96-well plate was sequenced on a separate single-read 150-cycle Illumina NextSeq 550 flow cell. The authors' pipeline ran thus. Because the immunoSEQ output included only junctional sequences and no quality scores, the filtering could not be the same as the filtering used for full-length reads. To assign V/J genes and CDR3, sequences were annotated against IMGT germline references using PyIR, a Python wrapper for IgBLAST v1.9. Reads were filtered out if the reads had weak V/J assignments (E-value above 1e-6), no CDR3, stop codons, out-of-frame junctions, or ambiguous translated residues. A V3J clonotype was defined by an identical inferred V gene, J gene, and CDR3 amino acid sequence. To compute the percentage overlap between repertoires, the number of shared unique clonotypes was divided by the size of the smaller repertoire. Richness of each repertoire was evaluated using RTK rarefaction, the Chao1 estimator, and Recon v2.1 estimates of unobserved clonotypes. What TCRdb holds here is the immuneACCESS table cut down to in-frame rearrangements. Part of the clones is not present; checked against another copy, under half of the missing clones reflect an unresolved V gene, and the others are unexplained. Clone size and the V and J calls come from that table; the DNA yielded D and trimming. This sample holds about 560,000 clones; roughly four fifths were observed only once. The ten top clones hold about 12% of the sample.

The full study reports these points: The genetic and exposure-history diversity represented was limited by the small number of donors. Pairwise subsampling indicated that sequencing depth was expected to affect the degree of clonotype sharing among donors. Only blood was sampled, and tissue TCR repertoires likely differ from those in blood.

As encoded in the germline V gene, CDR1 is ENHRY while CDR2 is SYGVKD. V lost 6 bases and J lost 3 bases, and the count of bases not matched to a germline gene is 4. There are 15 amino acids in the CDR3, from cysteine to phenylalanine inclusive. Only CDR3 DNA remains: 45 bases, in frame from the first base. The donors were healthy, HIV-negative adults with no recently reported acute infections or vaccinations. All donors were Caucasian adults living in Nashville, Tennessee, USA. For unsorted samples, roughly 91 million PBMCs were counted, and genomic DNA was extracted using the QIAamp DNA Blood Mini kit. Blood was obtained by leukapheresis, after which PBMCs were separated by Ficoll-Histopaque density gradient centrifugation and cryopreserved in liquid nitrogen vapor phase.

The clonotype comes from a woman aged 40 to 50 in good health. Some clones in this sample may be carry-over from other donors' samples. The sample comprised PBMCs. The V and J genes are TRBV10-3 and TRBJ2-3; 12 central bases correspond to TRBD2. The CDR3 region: CAIRGGTSGTDTQYF. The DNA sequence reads TGTGCCATCAGGGGGGGGACTAGCGGGACAGATACGCAGTATTTT.